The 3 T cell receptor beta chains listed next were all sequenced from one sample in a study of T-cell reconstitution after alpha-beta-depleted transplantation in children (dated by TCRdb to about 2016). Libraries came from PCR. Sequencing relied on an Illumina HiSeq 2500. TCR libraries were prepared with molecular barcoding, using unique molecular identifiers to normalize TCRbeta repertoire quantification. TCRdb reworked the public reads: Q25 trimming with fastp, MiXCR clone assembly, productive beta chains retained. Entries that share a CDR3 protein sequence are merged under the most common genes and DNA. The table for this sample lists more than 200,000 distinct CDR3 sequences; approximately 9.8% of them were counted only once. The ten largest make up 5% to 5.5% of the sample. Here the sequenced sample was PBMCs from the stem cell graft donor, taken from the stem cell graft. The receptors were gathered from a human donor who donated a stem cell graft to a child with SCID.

CDR3 protein: CASSSRIGELFF. The DNA of the CDR3 is TGTGCCAGCAGTTCCCGGATCGGGGAGCTGTTTTTT. The V and J genes are TRBV6-2 or TRBV6-3 and TRBJ2-2; unclear D gene. The CDR3 covers 12 residues. V was cut by 4 bases and J by 7 bases, with 7 bases left in between. Germline V lookup: CDR1 MNHEY, CDR2 SVGEGT.

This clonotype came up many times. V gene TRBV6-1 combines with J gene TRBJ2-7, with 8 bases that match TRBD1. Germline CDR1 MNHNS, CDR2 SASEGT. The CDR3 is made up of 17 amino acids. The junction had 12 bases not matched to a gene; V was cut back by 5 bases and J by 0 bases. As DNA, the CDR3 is TGTGCCAGCAGTATTCAGGTCGGACAGGGCAGCTCCTACGAGCAGTACTTC. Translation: CASSIQVGQGSSYEQYF.

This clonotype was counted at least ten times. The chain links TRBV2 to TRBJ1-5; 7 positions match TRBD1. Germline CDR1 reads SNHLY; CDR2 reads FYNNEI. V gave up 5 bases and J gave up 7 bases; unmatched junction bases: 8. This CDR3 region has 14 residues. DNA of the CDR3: TGTGCCAGCAGTATGACAGGGTTGGTGCAGCCCCAGCATTTT. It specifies CASSMTGLVQPQHF.